These 21 T cell receptor beta chains share one sample of origin, sequenced in a study of long-term antiretroviral therapy in people with HIV. This was the immunoSEQ v3.0 assay at survey level. Data came from immunoSEQ multiplex PCR; TCRdb stores just in-frame clones and leaves some out. Among 15,000 to 20,000 clones listed, approximately 80% were seen once. This specimen was unsorted PBMCs, taken 0.3 years after starting antiretroviral therapy. Receptor source: a man between 18 and 35 years old with HIV.

V is TRBV6-1 and J is TRBJ2-7, with 8 bases fitting TRBD1. V was clipped by 7 bases and J by 1 base; unmatched bases: 9. Germline V gene sequence: CDR1 MNHNS, CDR2 SASEGT. The CDR3 length is 15 residues. CDR3 protein: CASKYSGGTSYEQYF. CDR3 DNA: TGTGCCAGCAAGTATTCAGGGGGCACTTCCTACGAGCAGTACTTC.

This chain uses TRBV19 with TRBJ1-2; D remains unclear. The germline CDR1 and CDR2 sequences are LNHDA and SQIVND (reference sequence). Trimming left V 5 bases short and J 6 bases short, with 16 bases between. There are 14 residues in the CDR3. CDR3 nucleotides: TGTGCCAGTAGTCAAACCCACGTAGAGAATGGCTACACCTTC. Translating it yields CASSQTHVENGYTF.

This clone was found once. This rearrangement joins TRBV30 to TRBJ2-7, with D unresolved. The CDR3 is 11 residues long. V lost 0 bases to trimming and J lost 5 bases, with 5 bases between them. The germline V gene has CDR1 GTSNPN and CDR2 SVGIG (reference sequence). The CDR3 nucleotides read TGTGCCTGGAGTGTACTTAACGAGCAGTACTTC. Protein sequence: CAWSVLNEQYF. Using reference TRBV30 and TRBJ2-7 for the parts outside the CDR3, the full variable domain is SQTIHQWPATLVQPVGSPLSLECTVEGTSNPNLYWYRQAAGRGLQLLFYSVGIGQISSEVPQNLSASRPQDRQFILSSKKLLLSDSGFYLCAWSVLNEQYFGPGTRLTVT.

The V call is TRBV5-6, the J call TRBJ1-2; 7 nucleotides line up with TRBD1. Trimming removed 3 bases from V and 7 bases from J; junction bases left unmatched: 6. This CDR3 spans 13 amino acids. Germline CDR1 is SGHDT and CDR2 is YYEEEE. The CDR3 loop reads CASSSGTESGYTF. In DNA form, the CDR3 reads TGTGCCAGCAGCTCCGGGACAGAAAGTGGCTACACCTTC.

This chain's CDR3 is CASSYSGGASADTQYF. In nucleotides, the CDR3 is TGCGCCAGCAGCTACAGCGGGGGGGCCTCCGCAGATACGCAGTATTTT. The chain employs TRBV5-1 and TRBJ2-3; 10 positions agree with TRBD2. The V gene's germline CDR1 is SGHRS and CDR2 YFSETQ. V gave up 3 bases and J gave up 4 bases; unmatched junction bases: 8. This CDR3 region has 16 residues.

The chain combines TRBV11-2 with TRBJ2-2; weak D call: TRBD2 (5 bases). V was clipped by 5 bases and J by 1 base, with 14 bases between them. The CDR3 covers 16 residues. Looked up from germline, CDR1 is SGHAT and CDR2 is FQNNGV. This CDR3 is CASSHRGSQNTGELFF. The CDR3 DNA is TGTGCCAGCAGCCACAGAGGGTCCCAGAACACCGGGGAGCTGTTTTTT.

The V gene is TRBV2, the J gene TRBJ1-2; D not certain. In germline, CDR1 is SNHLY, CDR2 FYNNEI. This CDR3 has 12 residues. V lost 10 bases and J 0 bases, leaving 9 bases between the germline ends. The CDR3 bases are TGTGCCATCCTAACAGCTAACTATGGCTACACCTTC. It codes for CAILTANYGYTF.

J is TRBJ2-3 and V is TRBV5-1; D is possibly TRBD1 (6 bases). The CDR3 contains 14 residues. Trimming pared 3 bases from V and 4 bases from J, leaving 12 bases between. Germline lookup yields CDR1 SGHRS and CDR2 YFSETQ. The DNA of the CDR3 is TGCGCCAGCAGCTCCACAGGGTCCTCAGATACGCAGTATTTT. Translation: CASSSTGSSDTQYF.

The chain links TRBV2 to TRBJ2-3; weak D call: TRBD2 (6 bases). Germline V lookup: CDR1 SNHLY, CDR2 FYNNEI. The CDR3 spans 12 residues. V gave up 7 bases and J gave up 6 bases, with 11 bases separating them. CDR3 region: CASTPGRDTQYF. DNA of the CDR3: TGTGCCAGCACCCCAGGGAGGGATACGCAGTATTTT.

The chain links TRBV10-1 to TRBJ2-7; D tentatively fits TRBD1 or TRBD2 (5 bases each). The CDR3 loop spans 13 amino acids. Germline CDR1 and CDR2: WNHNN and SYGVQD (reference sequence). Trimming took 5 bases from V and 2 from J, leaving 10 bases between them. The CDR3 protein is CASSKGRTYEQYV. DNA of the CDR3: TGCGCCAGCAGTAAGGGACGGACCTACGAGCAGTACGTC.

Of note for this clone: Germline and junction disagree at one end, which may indicate a read error. The chain employs TRBV7-7 and TRBJ2-2; no firm D call. Per germline, CDR1 SSHAT and CDR2 FNYEAQ (reference sequence). The CDR3 is 14 amino acids. Here the CDR3 DNA reads TGTGCTAGCAGCTCCGGACGGAACACCGGGGAGCTGTTTTTT. It is translated as CASSSGRNTGELFF.

J is TRBJ1-1 and V is TRBV7-9; 7 positions agree with TRBD1. The CDR3 contains 14 residues. Germline loops: CDR1 SEHNR, CDR2 FQNEAQ (reference sequence). J was trimmed by 1 base and V by 5 bases; bases with no gene match: 4. CDR3 sequence: CASSAYRGNTEAFF. Here the CDR3 DNA reads TGTGCCAGCAGCGCGTACAGGGGGAACACTGAAGCTTTCTTT.

The chain recombines TRBV10-1 with TRBJ2-5; D might be TRBD2 (5 bases). Germline CDR1 is WNHNN and CDR2 is SYGVQD (reference sequence). This CDR3 region has 13 residues. V dropped 7 bases and J dropped 5 bases, with 14 bases sitting between them. CDR3 DNA: TGCGCCAGCACAGCGGTACCCCGGGAGACCCAGTACTTC. This encodes CASTAVPRETQYF.

The chain uses TRBV6-1 and TRBJ2-7, with TRBD1 matching 7 bases. Germline V gene sequence: CDR1 MNHNS, CDR2 SASEGT. CDR3 length equals 13 residues. Trimming at V came to 5 bases and at J to 2 bases, leaving 3 bases not matched to a gene. CDR3 in amino acids: CASSLGTAYEQYV. CDR3 in DNA: TGTGCCAGCAGTTTGGGGACAGCCTACGAGCAGTACGTC.

The chain links TRBV28 to TRBJ2-2; 9 bases fit TRBD2. J gave up 5 bases and V 7 bases, and 5 bases lay outside the gene matches. There are 14 residues in the CDR3. CDR1 and CDR2 from the germline V gene are MDHEN and SYDVKM. CDR3 region: CASTSAGGTGELFF. DNA for the CDR3: TGTGCCAGCACGTCGGCGGGGGGGACCGGGGAGCTGTTTTTT.

This rearrangement joins TRBV2 to TRBJ2-3; tentatively, D is TRBD2 (5 bases). The CDR3 is 15 amino acids. Per germline, CDR1 SNHLY and CDR2 FYNNEI. V lost 6 bases and J 2 bases, leaving 15 bases between the germline ends. CDR3 in DNA: TGTGCCAGCAGCGGACTGTTAGGGTCCACAGATACGCAGTATTTT. This sequence encodes CASSGLLGSTDTQYF.

V usage is TRBV5-1 and J usage is TRBJ2-7; TRBD1 agrees at 7 bases. Germline CDR1 SGHRS, CDR2 YFSETQ. J gave up 2 bases and V 4 bases, and 9 bases lay outside the gene matches. The CDR3 is 15 residues long. The CDR3 spells CASSPGQDATYEQYF. The CDR3 region has the DNA TGCGCCAGCAGCCCCGGACAGGATGCTACCTACGAGCAGTACTTC.

The V and J genes are TRBV19 and TRBJ1-5; TRBD1 is a possible D gene (6 bases). Germline CDR1 is LNHDA and CDR2 is SQIVND (reference sequence). This CDR3 is 17 amino acids long. Trimming removed 8 bases at V and 4 bases at J, with 24 bases between. CDR3 protein: CASRSTWDTLGNQPQHF. The CDR3 DNA reads TGTGCCAGTCGGTCAACCTGGGACACCCTGGGGAATCAGCCCCAGCATTTT.

This sequence joins TRBV7-9 and TRBJ1-4; D may be TRBD1 (6 bases). The CDR3 runs to 14 residues. Germline V CDR1 and CDR2: SEHNR, FQNEAQ (reference sequence). The germline V and J ends were trimmed by 3 bases and 7 bases, with 12 bases remaining between them. In nucleotides, the CDR3 is TGTGCCAGCAGCTTGGACAGCTATACTGAAAAACTGTTTTTT. Protein product: CASSLDSYTEKLFF.

The chain joins TRBV7-9 to TRBJ1-1, with a tentative D call TRBD1 (6 bases). The CDR3 is made up of 13 amino acids. The germline gives CDR1 SEHNR, CDR2 FQNEAQ (reference sequence). The V end was cut by 1 base, the J end by 7 bases, with 10 bases between. The CDR3 loop is CASSLGDRREAFF. CDR3 in DNA: TGTGCCAGCAGCTTAGGAGACAGGCGTGAAGCTTTCTTT.

V and J are TRBV9 and TRBJ1-6, with a weak D call TRBD1 (5 bases). The germline V and J ends were trimmed by 2 bases and 10 bases, with 13 bases remaining between them. The V gene's germline CDR1 is SGDLS and CDR2 YYNGEE. The CDR3 is 14 residues long. The CDR3: CASSVGVGNSPLHF. The CDR3 bases are TGTGCCAGCAGCGTGGGGGTGGGGAACTCACCCCTCCACTTT. The entire variable domain, with the rest obtained from reference TRBV9 and TRBJ1-6, is as follows: DSGVTQTPKHLITATGQRVTLRCSPRSGDLSVYWYQQSLDQGLQFLIQYYNGEERAKGNILERFSAQQFPDLHSELNLSSLELGDSALYFCASSVGVGNSPLHFGNGTRLTVT.